Following are 10 T cell receptor beta chains from one sample sequenced in a study of blood T cell repertoires in COVID-19. Profiled with immunoSEQ multiplex PCR; TCRdb holds only in-frame clones, not every one. The table includes approximately 250,000 clones, about 87% detected once. Sequenced: peripheral blood. The receptors were sampled from a woman aged 55 to 70 with COVID-19, enrolled during active disease.

This clone was seen once. J is TRBJ1-2 and V is TRBV5-6; TRBD1 matches 8 bases. Germline trimming cut 3 bases from V and 10 bases from J; bases unmatched to any gene: 2. The CDR3 loop spans 11 amino acids. Germline V gives CDR1 SGHDT, CDR2 YYEEEE. DNA of the CDR3: TGTGCCAGCAGCTGGGGACAGGCCTACACCTTC. Amino acid sequence: CASSWGQAYTF. The variable domain in full, with the rest retrieved from reference TRBV5-6 and TRBJ1-2, is DAGVTQSPTHLIKTRGQQVTLRCSPKSGHDTVSWYQQALGQGPQFIFQYYEEEERQRGNFPDRFSGHQFPNYSSELNVNALLLGDSALYLCASSWGQAYTFGSGTRLTVV.

The chain uses TRBV5-1 and TRBJ1-2, with 7 bases that match TRBD1. V lost 0 bases, J lost 7 bases, and 12 bases stayed unmatched. Germline V gene data show CDR1 as SGHRS and CDR2 as YFSETQ. The CDR3 spans 16 residues. CDR3 sequence: CASSLASRGQDPGYTF. Here the CDR3 DNA reads TGCGCCAGCAGCTTGGCCTCGAGAGGACAGGACCCTGGCTACACCTTC.

Notes on this clone: The identical CDR3 is also encoded by other nucleotide sequences in the sample. The chain employs TRBV6-6 and TRBJ2-3, with D perhaps matching TRBD2 (7 bases). Germline loops: CDR1 MNHNY, CDR2 SVGAGI (reference sequence). The CDR3 covers 15 residues. Trimming cost V 0 bases and J 4 bases, with 11 bases left between them. The CDR3 region has the DNA TGTGCCAGCAGTTACTCGGGGGGGGGCGCAGATACGCAGTATTTT. It encodes CASSYSGGGADTQYF.

In DNA form, the CDR3 reads TGTGCCAGCTCACGCATTGAAGCTATCGGGAACACTGAAGCTTTCTTT. Residues: CASSRIEAIGNTEAFF. The rearrangement joins TRBV18 to TRBJ1-1; the D is unclear. V gave up 4 bases and J gave up 1 base, with 16 bases separating them. CDR3 length: 16 residues. Germline CDR1 and CDR2: KGHSH and LQKENI.

The chain links TRBV4-1 to TRBJ1-4; 9 bases line up with TRBD1. Germline V gives CDR1 MGHRA, CDR2 YSYEKL. J gave up 8 bases and V 0 bases, and 10 bases lay outside the gene matches. CDR3 length equals 17 residues. CDR3 sequence: CASSQDGPQGAREKLFF. Here the CDR3 DNA reads TGCGCCAGCAGCCAAGATGGACCACAGGGGGCTCGGGAAAAACTGTTTTTT.

This clone showed up just a few times. This chain joins TRBV7-8 and TRBJ2-7; D may be TRBD2 (5 bases). Trimming pared 6 bases from V and 2 bases from J, leaving 8 bases between. This CDR3 contains 12 residues. CDR1 is SGHVS, CDR2 FQNEAQ, per germline. This chain's CDR3 is CASSHGAYEQYF. As DNA, the CDR3 is TGTGCCAGCAGTCACGGGGCCTACGAGCAGTACTTC.

This clone occurred a few times. The chain employs TRBV12-2 and TRBJ1-5. TRBV12-2 corresponds to a pseudogene. The CDR3 is 24 residues long. The CDR3 DNA follows: TGTGCAAGTCGCTTAGCGGTGGGGAGATCGGGCAGCTCACCGCTCCTAGTTAGCAATCAGCCCCAGCATTTT. As protein: CASRLAVGRSGSSPLLVSNQPQHF.

V is TRBV5-1 and J is TRBJ2-3; TRBD2 agrees at 10 bases. The CDR3 extends over 17 amino acids. With 0 bases clipped from V and 6 bases from J, the junction kept 10 bases outside the gene matches. Germline assignment: CDR1 SGHRS and CDR2 YFSETQ. The CDR3: CASSLGVASGSFDTQYF. CDR3 nucleotides: TGCGCCAGCAGCTTGGGTGTGGCTAGCGGGAGTTTTGATACGCAGTATTTT.

The gene calls are TRBV7-9 and TRBJ1-6; perhaps TRBD1 as D (6 bases). The V gene's germline CDR1 is SEHNR and CDR2 FQNEAQ (reference sequence). The CDR3 has 14 amino acids. V lost 5 bases, J lost 11 bases, and 16 bases lay in between. The DNA for the CDR3 is TGTGCCAGCAGCCTACCTACAGGGTCGCCACCCCTCCACTTT. Its translation is CASSLPTGSPPLHF.

This chain links TRBV5-8 with TRBJ2-2, with 7 bases fitting TRBD1. The CDR3 covers 14 residues. The V and J ends lost 5 bases and 1 base, in that order; junction bases with no gene match: 2. Germline CDR1 SGHTS, CDR2 YDEGEE. DNA for the CDR3: TGTGCCAGCAGAGCAGGGGGGAACACCGGGGAGCTGTTTTTT. Protein sequence: CASRAGGNTGELFF.